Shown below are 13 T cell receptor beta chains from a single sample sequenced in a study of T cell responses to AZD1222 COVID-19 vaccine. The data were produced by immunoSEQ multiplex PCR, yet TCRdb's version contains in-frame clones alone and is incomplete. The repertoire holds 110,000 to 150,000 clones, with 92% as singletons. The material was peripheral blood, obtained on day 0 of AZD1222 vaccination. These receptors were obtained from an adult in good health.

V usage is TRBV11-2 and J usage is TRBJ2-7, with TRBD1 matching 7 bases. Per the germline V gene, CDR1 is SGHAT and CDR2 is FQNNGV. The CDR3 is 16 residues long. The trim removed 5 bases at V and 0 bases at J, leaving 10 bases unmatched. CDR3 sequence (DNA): TGTGCCAGCAGCCAAGTGTCGAGGACAGGCTCCTACGAGCAGTACTTC. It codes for CASSQVSRTGSYEQYF.

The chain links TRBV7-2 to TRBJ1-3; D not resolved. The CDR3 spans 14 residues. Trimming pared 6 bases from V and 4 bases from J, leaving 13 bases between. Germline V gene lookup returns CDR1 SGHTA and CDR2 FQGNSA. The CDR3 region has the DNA TGTGCCAGCAGAGCCAGAAGTCAAGGAAACACCATATATTTT. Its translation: CASRARSQGNTIYF.

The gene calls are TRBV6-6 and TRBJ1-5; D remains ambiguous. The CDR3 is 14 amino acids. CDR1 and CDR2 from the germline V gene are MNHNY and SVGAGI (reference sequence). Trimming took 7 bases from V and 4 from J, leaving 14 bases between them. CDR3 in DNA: TGTGCCAGCAATGATAAGGTCTCTAATCAGCCCCAGCATTTT. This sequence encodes CASNDKVSNQPQHF.

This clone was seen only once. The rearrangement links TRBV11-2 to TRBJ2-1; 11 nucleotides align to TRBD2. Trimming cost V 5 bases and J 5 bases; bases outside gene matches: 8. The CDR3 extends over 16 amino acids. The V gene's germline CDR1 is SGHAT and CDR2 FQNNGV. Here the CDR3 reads CASSANLAGGHNEQFF. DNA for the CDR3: TGTGCCAGCAGCGCTAATCTAGCGGGAGGCCACAATGAGCAGTTCTTC.

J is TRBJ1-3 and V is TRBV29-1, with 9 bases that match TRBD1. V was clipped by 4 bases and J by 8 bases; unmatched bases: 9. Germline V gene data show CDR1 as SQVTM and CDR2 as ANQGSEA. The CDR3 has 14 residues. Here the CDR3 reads CSVGPGTGTDTIYF. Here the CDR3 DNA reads TGCAGCGTTGGCCCCGGGACAGGGACCGACACCATATATTTT.

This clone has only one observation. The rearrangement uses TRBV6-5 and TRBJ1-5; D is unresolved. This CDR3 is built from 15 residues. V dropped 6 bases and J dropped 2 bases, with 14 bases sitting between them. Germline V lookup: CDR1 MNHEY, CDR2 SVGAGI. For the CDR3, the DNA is TGTGCCAGCAGGACTAGACATAGGGGCAATCAGCCCCAGCATTTT. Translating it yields CASRTRHRGNQPQHF.

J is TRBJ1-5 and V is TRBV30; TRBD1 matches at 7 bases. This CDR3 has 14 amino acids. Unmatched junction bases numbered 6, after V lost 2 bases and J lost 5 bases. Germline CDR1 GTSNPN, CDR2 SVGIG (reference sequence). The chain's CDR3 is CAWSSGTVHQPQHF. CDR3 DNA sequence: TGTGCCTGGAGTTCGGGGACAGTACATCAGCCCCAGCATTTT.

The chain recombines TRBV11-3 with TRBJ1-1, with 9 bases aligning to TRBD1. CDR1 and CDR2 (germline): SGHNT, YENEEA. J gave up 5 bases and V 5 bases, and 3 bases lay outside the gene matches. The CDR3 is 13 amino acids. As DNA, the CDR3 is TGTGCCAGCAGCGGACAGGGGAGAACTGAAGCTTTCTTT. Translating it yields CASSGQGRTEAFF.

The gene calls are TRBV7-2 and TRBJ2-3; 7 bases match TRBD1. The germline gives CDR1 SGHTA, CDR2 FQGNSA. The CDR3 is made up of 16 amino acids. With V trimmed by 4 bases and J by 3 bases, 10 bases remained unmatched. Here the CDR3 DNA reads TGTGCCAGCAGCTCCCCACACAGGGGCGGGACAGATACGCAGTATTTT. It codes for CASSSPHRGGTDTQYF.

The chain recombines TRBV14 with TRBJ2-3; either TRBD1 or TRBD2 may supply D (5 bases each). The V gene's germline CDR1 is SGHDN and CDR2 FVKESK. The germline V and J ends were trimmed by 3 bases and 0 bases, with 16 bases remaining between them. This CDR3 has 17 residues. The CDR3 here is CASSQEGFGASTDTQYF. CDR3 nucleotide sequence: TGTGCCAGCAGCCAGGAAGGATTCGGGGCCAGCACAGATACGCAGTATTTT.

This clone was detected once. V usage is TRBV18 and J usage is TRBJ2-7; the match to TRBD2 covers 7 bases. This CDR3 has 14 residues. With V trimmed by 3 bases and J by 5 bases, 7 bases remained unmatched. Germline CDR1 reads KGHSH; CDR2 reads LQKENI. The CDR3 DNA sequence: TGTGCCAGCTCACCCAGCGGGATAAATCACGAGCAGTACTTC. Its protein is CASSPSGINHEQYF.

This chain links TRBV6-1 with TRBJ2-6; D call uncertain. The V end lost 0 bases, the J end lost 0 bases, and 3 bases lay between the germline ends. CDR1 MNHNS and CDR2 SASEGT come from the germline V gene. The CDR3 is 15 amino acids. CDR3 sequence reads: CASSEASSGANVLTF. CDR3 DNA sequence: TGTGCCAGCAGTGAAGCGAGCTCTGGGGCCAACGTCCTGACTTTC.

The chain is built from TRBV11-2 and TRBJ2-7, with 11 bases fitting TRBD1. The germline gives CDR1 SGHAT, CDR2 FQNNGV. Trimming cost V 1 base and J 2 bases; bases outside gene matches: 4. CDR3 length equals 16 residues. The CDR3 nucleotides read TGTGCCAGCAGCTTAGTAGGACAGGGGGCCACCTACGAGCAGTACTTC. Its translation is CASSLVGQGATYEQYF.